This T cell receptor beta chain was identified in a study of T-cell memory formation after mild COVID-19. Study information: Largely donor-specific sequence clusters came from a couple of donors.

This clonotype showed up just a few times. A 5'RACE reaction primed in the constant segment made cDNA libraries of TCR alpha and TCR beta, and these carried sample barcodes and UMIs. TCRdb passed the 5' RACE reads through MiXCR, listing each CDR3 protein once. The repertoire holds just over 350,000 distinct CDR3 sequences, with approximately 15% as singletons. CDR3 size: 16 residues. V was trimmed by 0 bases and J by 0 bases, leaving 11 bases between them. Germline CDR1 and CDR2: LGHNA and YSLEER. The rearrangement joins TRBV4-3 to TRBJ1-2, with TRBD1 as a possible D gene (6 bases). The clonotype originates from a man younger than 30 who had mild COVID-19 (a few samples of this study predate the infection). Cell type and time point are not known. The sequencing sample was made of PBMCs or a T cell subset sorted from them (not recorded which). CDR3 in amino acids: CASSQDFPGANYGYTF. DNA of the CDR3: TGCGCCAGCAGCCAAGATTTTCCAGGGGCTAACTATGGCTACACCTTC.